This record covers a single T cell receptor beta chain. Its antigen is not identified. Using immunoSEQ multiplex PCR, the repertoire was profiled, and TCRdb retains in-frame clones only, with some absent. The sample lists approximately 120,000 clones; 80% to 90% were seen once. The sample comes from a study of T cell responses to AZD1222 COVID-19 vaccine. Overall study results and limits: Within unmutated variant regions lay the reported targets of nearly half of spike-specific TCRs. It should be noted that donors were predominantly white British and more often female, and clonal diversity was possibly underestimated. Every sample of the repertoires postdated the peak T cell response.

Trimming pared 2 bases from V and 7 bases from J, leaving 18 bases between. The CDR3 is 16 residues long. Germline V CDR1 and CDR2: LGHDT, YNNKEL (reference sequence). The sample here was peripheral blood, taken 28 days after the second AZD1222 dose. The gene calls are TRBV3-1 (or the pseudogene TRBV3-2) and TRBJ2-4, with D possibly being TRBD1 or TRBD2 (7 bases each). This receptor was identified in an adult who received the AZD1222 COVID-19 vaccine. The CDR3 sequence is CASSQTRQGGWNIQYF. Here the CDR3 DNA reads TGTGCCAGCAGCCAAACGCGACAGGGAGGGTGGAACATTCAGTACTTC.